The sequence of this T cell receptor (beta chain) was determined in a study of low-dose radiotherapy and immunotherapy resistance in tumors. Turning to the study itself: For four cycles from cycle 1 day 1, patients took 300 mg oral aspirin daily.

Time point here: after trial treatment. Treatment given: LDRT plus nivolumab, ipilimumab, low-dose cyclophosphamide and aspirin (RACIN trial). Low-dose radiotherapy and low-dose cyclophosphamide, together with aspirin, ipilimumab and nivolumab, were given to donors. Priming of first-strand cDNA relied on TRAV- and TRBV-specific primers (covering alpha and beta chains). With a constant-region primer and a V-primer adapter, TCRs were subjected to approximately 18 PCR cycles of amplification. In vitro transcription served to amplify the mRNA that had been isolated. TCRdb processed the reads anew with MiXCR; each CDR3 protein has one entry. The sample consists of about 91,000 distinct CDR3 sequences, around 20% of them appearing once. This clonotype has at least ten counts. This CDR3 region has 13 residues. The V and J ends lost 3 bases and 4 bases respectively, with 7 bases between them. Germline lookup yields CDR1 ENHRY and CDR2 SYGVKD.

The sample consisted of PBMCs, taken after low-dose radiotherapy plus immunotherapy. This TCR came from a female donor with ovarian cancer. The genes are TRBV10-3 and TRBJ1-5; D perhaps matches TRBD1 (5 bases). Here the CDR3 DNA reads TGTGCCATCAGTGACGGACAAAATCAGCCCCAGCATTTT. It codes for CAISDGQNQPQHF.